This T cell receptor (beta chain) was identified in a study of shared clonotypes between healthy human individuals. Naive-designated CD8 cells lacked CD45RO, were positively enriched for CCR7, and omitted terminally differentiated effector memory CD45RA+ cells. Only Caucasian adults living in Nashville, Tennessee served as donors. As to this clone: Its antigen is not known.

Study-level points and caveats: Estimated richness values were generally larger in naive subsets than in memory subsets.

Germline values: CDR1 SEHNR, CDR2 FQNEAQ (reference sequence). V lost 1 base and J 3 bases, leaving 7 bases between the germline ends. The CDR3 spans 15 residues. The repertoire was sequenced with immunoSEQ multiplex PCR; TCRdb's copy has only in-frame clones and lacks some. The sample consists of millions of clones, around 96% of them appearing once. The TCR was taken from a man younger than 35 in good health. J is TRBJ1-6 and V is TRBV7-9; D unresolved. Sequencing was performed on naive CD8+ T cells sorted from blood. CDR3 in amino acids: CASSLENIYNSPLHF. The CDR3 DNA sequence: TGTGCCAGCAGCTTAGAGAACATCTATAATTCACCCCTCCACTTT.